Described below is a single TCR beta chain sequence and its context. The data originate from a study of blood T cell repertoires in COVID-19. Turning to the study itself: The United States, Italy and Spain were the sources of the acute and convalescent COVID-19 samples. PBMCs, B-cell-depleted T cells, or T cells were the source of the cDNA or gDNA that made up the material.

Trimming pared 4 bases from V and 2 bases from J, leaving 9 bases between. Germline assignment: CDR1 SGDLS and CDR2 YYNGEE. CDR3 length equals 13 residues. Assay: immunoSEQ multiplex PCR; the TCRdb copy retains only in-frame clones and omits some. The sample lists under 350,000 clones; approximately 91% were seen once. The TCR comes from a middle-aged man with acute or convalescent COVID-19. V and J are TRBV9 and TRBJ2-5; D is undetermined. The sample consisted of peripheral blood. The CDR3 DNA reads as TGTGCCAGCAGCCCCTCACTTCAAGAGACCCAGTACTTC. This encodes CASSPSLQETQYF.